These T cell receptor beta chains were read from a single sample in a study of CD8+ T cells in alopecia areata. Generated by immunoSEQ multiplex PCR, the TCRdb table keeps only in-frame clones and is missing some. Of 100,000 to 150,000 clones in the sample, approximately 53% were seen once. The input for sequencing was CD4+ T cells sorted from blood, taken at week 0. These receptors originate from a human donor with alopecia areata. The CDR3 runs from the conserved cysteine through the conserved F or W. The order of the fields is clone size, J gene, D gene, V gene, CDR3 DNA, CDR3 protein. The D gene is left open where the match is weak. Clone size is given for some rows only: seen once, a few or many times, or a class if the clone is expanded.

clone_size: .; j_call: TRBJ2-5; d_call: .; v_call: TRBV7-8; cdr3_nt: TGTGCCAGCAACCCAAGACGGGCAGAGTGGAAAGAGACCCAGTACTTC; cdr3_aa: CASNPRRAEWKETQYF
clone_size: few; j_call: TRBJ2-5; d_call: .; v_call: TRBV5-1; cdr3_nt: TGCGCCAGCAGCTATGGACAGCAAGAGACCCAGTACTTC; cdr3_aa: CASSYGQQETQYF
clone_size: .; j_call: TRBJ2-7; d_call: TRBD1; v_call: TRBV11-2; cdr3_nt: TGTGCCAGCAGCTTAGAGGCGACAGGGAACGAGCAGTACTTC; cdr3_aa: CASSLEATGNEQYF
clone_size: .; j_call: TRBJ1-2; d_call: TRBD1; v_call: TRBV28; cdr3_nt: TGTGCCATCCGGGACAGACTTTATGGCTACACCTTC; cdr3_aa: CAIRDRLYGYTF
clone_size: .; j_call: TRBJ1-1; d_call: .; v_call: TRBV7-2; cdr3_nt: TGTGCCAGCAGCTTAAGAGGGAATGTAGCTTTCTTT; cdr3_aa: CASSLRGNVAFF
clone_size: .; j_call: TRBJ2-1; d_call: .; v_call: TRBV20-1; cdr3_nt: TGCAGTGCCACAGGGTACGGTGAGCAGTTCTTC; cdr3_aa: CSATGYGEQFF
clone_size: .; j_call: TRBJ2-3; d_call: .; v_call: TRBV25-1; cdr3_nt: TGTGCCAGCAGTGAAGCAGACAGCCCGCAGTATTTT; cdr3_aa: CASSEADSPQYF
clone_size: .; j_call: TRBJ2-7; d_call: .; v_call: TRBV25-1; cdr3_nt: TGTGCCAGCAGTGAGGCACGGGACACCTACGAGCAGTACTTC; cdr3_aa: CASSEARDTYEQYF
clone_size: .; j_call: TRBJ1-5; d_call: TRBD1; v_call: TRBV28; cdr3_nt: TGTGCCAGCAGCCCCTGGGCAGGGGGCTTCTCCAATCAGCCCCAGCATTTT; cdr3_aa: CASSPWAGGFSNQPQHF
clone_size: few; j_call: TRBJ2-2; d_call: TRBD1; v_call: TRBV29-1; cdr3_nt: TGCAGCGCCCGGACAGGGGTTACCGGGGAGCTGTTTTTT; cdr3_aa: CSARTGVTGELFF
clone_size: .; j_call: TRBJ2-7; d_call: .; v_call: TRBV2; cdr3_nt: TGTGCCAGCAAGTCTACAGAGAGCTCCTACGAGCAGTACTTC; cdr3_aa: CASKSTESSYEQYF
clone_size: few; j_call: TRBJ2-7; d_call: TRBD1; v_call: TRBV18; cdr3_nt: TGTGCCAGCTCACCCGGACAGGGACCCTACGAGCAGTACTTC; cdr3_aa: CASSPGQGPYEQYF
clone_size: .; j_call: TRBJ1-5; d_call: .; v_call: TRBV7-8; cdr3_nt: TGTGCCAGCAGCCACTCCTCTTTCGTGAATCAGCCCCAGCATTTT; cdr3_aa: CASSHSSFVNQPQHF
clone_size: many; j_call: TRBJ2-7; d_call: TRBD2; v_call: TRBV7-3; cdr3_nt: TGTGCCAGCAGCTTACATGGGGACTACTACGAGCAGTACTTC; cdr3_aa: CASSLHGDYYEQYF
clone_size: .; j_call: TRBJ2-1; d_call: .; v_call: TRBV15; cdr3_nt: TGTGCCACCAAGGGGGACAACTCCTACAATGAGCAGTTCTTC; cdr3_aa: CATKGDNSYNEQFF
clone_size: .; j_call: TRBJ2-5; d_call: .; v_call: TRBV7-2; cdr3_nt: TGTGCCAGCAGCTTAGATTTAGAGACCCAGTACTTC; cdr3_aa: CASSLDLETQYF
clone_size: few; j_call: TRBJ2-3; d_call: TRBD2; v_call: TRBV5-4; cdr3_nt: TGTGCCAGCAGGACGGGACTAGCGGACCTGGGAACAGATACGCAGTATTTT; cdr3_aa: CASRTGLADLGTDTQYF
clone_size: .; j_call: TRBJ2-1; d_call: TRBD2; v_call: TRBV4-1; cdr3_nt: TGCGCCAGCAGCCGATACAGCGGGGAGACCTACAATGAGCAGTTCTTC; cdr3_aa: CASSRYSGETYNEQFF
clone_size: once; j_call: TRBJ2-2; d_call: .; v_call: TRBV19; cdr3_nt: TGTGCCAGTAAAATGGCGGGTTATCGTGTCACCGGGGAGCTGTTTTTT; cdr3_aa: CASKMAGYRVTGELFF
clone_size: few; j_call: TRBJ1-2; d_call: .; v_call: TRBV5-1; cdr3_nt: TGCGCCAGCAGCTTCGGGGCCTCCAATGGCTACACCTTC; cdr3_aa: CASSFGASNGYTF
clone_size: few; j_call: TRBJ1-1; d_call: .; v_call: TRBV19; cdr3_nt: TGTGCCAGTACTAACGACAGGAGAGGTTTGAACACTGAAGCTTTCTTT; cdr3_aa: CASTNDRRGLNTEAFF
clone_size: .; j_call: TRBJ2-1; d_call: TRBD2; v_call: TRBV5-1; cdr3_nt: TGCGCCAGCAGCTATGCGGCTAGCGGAGTAGGGAATGAGCAGTTCTTC; cdr3_aa: CASSYAASGVGNEQFF
clone_size: few; j_call: TRBJ2-5; d_call: TRBD2; v_call: TRBV7-2; cdr3_nt: TGTGCCAGCACCAGACTAGCGGCTCCCCAAGAGACCCAGTACTTC; cdr3_aa: CASTRLAAPQETQYF
clone_size: .; j_call: TRBJ2-5; d_call: TRBD2; v_call: TRBV7-6; cdr3_nt: TGTGCCAGCAGCTCGGGACTAGCGGGAGACCAGTACCAAGAGACCCAGTACTTC; cdr3_aa: CASSSGLAGDQYQETQYF
clone_size: few; j_call: TRBJ2-2; d_call: .; v_call: TRBV5-1; cdr3_nt: .; cdr3_aa: CASILDSSTGELFF
clone_size: .; j_call: TRBJ1-1; d_call: TRBD1; v_call: TRBV5-1; cdr3_nt: TGCGCCAGCAGCTTCGGACAGGGAAAGAAGAGTAACACTGAAGCTTTCTTT; cdr3_aa: CASSFGQGKKSNTEAFF
clone_size: few; j_call: TRBJ1-1; d_call: .; v_call: TRBV29-1; cdr3_nt: TGCAGCGTCGCCAACAGCGCCAGCAACACTGAAGCTTTCTTT; cdr3_aa: CSVANSASNTEAFF
clone_size: .; j_call: TRBJ2-5; d_call: TRBD2; v_call: TRBV10-3; cdr3_nt: TGTGCCATCAGTGACTCGGGGGGTCTGACGGGCGAGACCCAGTACTTC; cdr3_aa: CAISDSGGLTGETQYF
clone_size: .; j_call: TRBJ2-6; d_call: TRBD1; v_call: TRBV2; cdr3_nt: TGTGCCGGACAGGGGGACGGGGCCAACGTCCTGACTTTC; cdr3_aa: CAGQGDGANVLTF
clone_size: .; j_call: TRBJ2-7; d_call: TRBD2; v_call: TRBV28; cdr3_nt: TGTGCCAGCAACACCGGGACTAGCATTAACGAGCAGTACTTC; cdr3_aa: CASNTGTSINEQYF
clone_size: .; j_call: TRBJ2-3; d_call: TRBD1; v_call: TRBV2; cdr3_nt: TGTGCCAGCTTCCCTCGGACAGGGGTAACAGATACGCAGTATTTT; cdr3_aa: CASFPRTGVTDTQYF
clone_size: once; j_call: TRBJ1-1; d_call: TRBD1; v_call: TRBV6-6; cdr3_nt: TGTGCCAGCAGTTACTCGAGGGGACAGTGGAACACTGAAGCTTTCTTT; cdr3_aa: CASSYSRGQWNTEAFF
clone_size: few; j_call: TRBJ2-3; d_call: .; v_call: TRBV7-2; cdr3_nt: TGTGCCAGCAGCTTAGCGCTGGGTCCAGATACGCAGTATTTT; cdr3_aa: CASSLALGPDTQYF
clone_size: .; j_call: TRBJ1-2; d_call: .; v_call: TRBV6-5; cdr3_nt: TGTGCCAGCAGCTCTGGGAGCAGTAACTATGGCTACACCTTC; cdr3_aa: CASSSGSSNYGYTF
clone_size: .; j_call: TRBJ1-5; d_call: .; v_call: TRBV15; cdr3_nt: TGTGCCACCAGCAGAGAGGGACCGGGGAATCAGCCCCAGCATTTT; cdr3_aa: CATSREGPGNQPQHF
clone_size: .; j_call: TRBJ2-7; d_call: .; v_call: TRBV9; cdr3_nt: TGTGCCAGCAGCGCGTCCCGCTTCGCCTACGAGCAGTACTTC; cdr3_aa: CASSASRFAYEQYF
clone_size: .; j_call: TRBJ2-2; d_call: TRBD2; v_call: TRBV2; cdr3_nt: TGTGCCAGCAGTGCTAGCGGGACGAACACCGGGGAGCTGTTTTTT; cdr3_aa: CASSASGTNTGELFF